Only a few counts were recorded for the clone carrying this TCR beta chain. Its specificity is not known. This record comes from a study of T cell responses to AZD1222 COVID-19 vaccine. Study-level results: CD4 TCRs linked to vaccination spanned spike, dominating at 160-218 and 743-854. Repertoire sampling happened only post peak T cell response. The donor cohort was predominantly white British with a female majority, and clonal diversity may have been underestimated.

The protocol was immunoSEQ multiplex PCR, while the TCRdb copy is restricted to in-frame clones and leaves out a portion. The data contain approximately 68,000 clones, around 87% of them seen just once; the ten biggest clones take up nearly 25%. This receptor was identified in an adult in good health. The sequencing used peripheral blood, collected on day 0 of AZD1222 vaccination.

The CDR3 spells CASGAGDGNEKLFF. In DNA form, the CDR3 reads TGTGCCAGCGGAGCTGGGGACGGCAATGAAAAACTGTTTTTT. V is TRBV9 and J is TRBJ1-4; tentatively, D is TRBD1 (5 bases). Germline values: CDR1 SGDLS, CDR2 YYNGEE. V lost 7 bases and J lost 5, with 15 bases in between. The CDR3 extends over 14 amino acids.